These T cell receptor beta chains were read from a single sample in a study of cytomegalovirus exposure and HLA in healthy donors. Generated by immunoSEQ multiplex PCR, the TCRdb table keeps only in-frame clones and is missing some. Of 50,000 to 65,000 clones in the sample, roughly 94% were seen once. The sequenced sample was PBMCs. These receptors all come from a woman in her late teens or twenties in good health and CMV-seropositive. Each CDR3 is given with its conserved first and last residue. D genes are given only for firm matches. Some rows mark clone size as missing; the rest say once, few, many or name a class of expanded clone.

J: TRBJ2-3
V: TRBV4-1
D: .
size: .
CDR3: CASSQDRGFWPDTQYF
DNA: TGCGCCAGCAGCCAAGATAGAGGGTTTTGGCCAGATACGCAGTATTTT

J: TRBJ1-2
V: TRBV2
D: .
size: .
CDR3: CASSERELSYGYTF
DNA: TGTGCCAGCAGTGAACGGGAGCTTAGCTATGGCTACACCTTC

J: TRBJ1-5
V: TRBV28
D: .
size: .
CDR3: CASSPGFHQPQHF
DNA: TGTGCCAGCAGTCCAGGATTCCATCAGCCCCAGCATTTT

J: TRBJ2-5
V: TRBV9
D: TRBD1
size: .
CDR3: CASSVGQGARETQYF
DNA: TGTGCCAGCAGCGTAGGACAGGGGGCGAGAGAGACCCAGTACTTC

J: TRBJ2-3
V: TRBV4-2
D: .
size: .
CDR3: CASSPLAGGTDTQYF
DNA: TGTGCCAGCAGCCCACTAGCCGGCGGCACAGATACGCAGTATTTT

J: TRBJ1-1
V: TRBV5-1
D: .
size: .
CDR3: CASSLGVEAFF
DNA: TGCGCCAGCAGCTTGGGCGTTGAAGCTTTCTTT

J: TRBJ1-5
V: TRBV6-1
D: TRBD1
size: .
CDR3: CASSDSGGVQPQHF
DNA: TGTGCCAGCAGTGACTCAGGGGGTGTCCAGCCCCAGCATTTT

J: TRBJ2-3
V: TRBV27
D: .
size: .
CDR3: CASSTQGRGPSTDTQYF
DNA: TGTGCCAGCAGTACACAAGGGAGAGGACCGAGCACAGATACGCAGTATTTT

J: TRBJ1-2
V: TRBV10-2
D: .
size: .
CDR3: CASSGSGDYGYTF
DNA: TGCGCCAGCAGTGGGTCCGGGGACTATGGCTACACCTTC

J: TRBJ2-3
V: TRBV5-1
D: TRBD2
size: .
CDR3: CASSRTLAGGTDTQYF
DNA: TGCGCCAGCAGCCGAACCTTAGCGGGGGGCACAGATACGCAGTATTTT

J: TRBJ1-4
V: TRBV2
D: TRBD1
size: .
CDR3: CASRVDRGTNEKLFF
DNA: TGTGCCAGCAGGGTGGACAGGGGCACTAATGAAAAACTGTTTTTT

J: TRBJ2-1
V: TRBV6-6
D: .
size: .
CDR3: CASSPGLYNEQFF
DNA: TGTGCCAGCAGTCCCGGACTTTACAATGAGCAGTTCTTC

J: TRBJ2-1
V: TRBV9
D: .
size: .
CDR3: CASSVDPHPYNEQFF
DNA: TGTGCCAGCAGCGTAGACCCACACCCCTACAATGAGCAGTTCTTC

J: TRBJ1-5
V: TRBV9
D: TRBD1
size: .
CDR3: CASSRQGNSNQPQHF
DNA: TGTGCCAGCAGCCGACAGGGGAATAGCAATCAGCCCCAGCATTTT

J: TRBJ2-2
V: TRBV13
D: .
size: .
CDR3: CASSSRGRSNTGELFF
DNA: TGTGCCAGCAGCTCCAGGGGCCGATCGAACACCGGGGAGCTGTTTTTT

J: TRBJ2-3
V: TRBV10-3
D: .
size: .
CDR3: CATSSTEDTQYF
DNA: TGTGCCACCTCCTCCACGGAGGATACGCAGTATTTT

J: TRBJ2-1
V: TRBV29-1
D: .
size: .
CDR3: CSVEAGRAGDEQFF
DNA: TGCAGCGTTGAAGCTGGAAGGGCCGGGGATGAGCAGTTCTTC

J: TRBJ2-7
V: TRBV29-1
D: .
size: once
CDR3: CSVVYRGEQYF
DNA: TGCAGCGTTGTATATAGAGGCGAGCAGTACTTC

J: TRBJ1-2
V: TRBV6-5
D: .
size: .
CDR3: CASRQGIANYGYTF
DNA: TGTGCCAGCAGACAGGGAATAGCTAACTATGGCTACACCTTC

J: TRBJ2-1
V: TRBV27
D: TRBD1
size: .
CDR3: CASSRIWDRDNEQFF
DNA: TGTGCCAGCAGCCGCATTTGGGACAGAGACAATGAGCAGTTCTTC

J: TRBJ1-1
V: TRBV19
D: .
size: .
CDR3: CASSRLNTEAFF
DNA: TGTGCCAGTAGTAGGCTGAACACTGAAGCTTTCTTT

J: TRBJ2-7
V: TRBV19
D: .
size: .
CDR3: CASSMAGAYEQYF
DNA: TGTGCCAGTAGTATGGCAGGGGCCTACGAGCAGTACTTC

J: TRBJ2-5
V: TRBV7-9
D: TRBD2
size: .
CDR3: CASSLATAGLGETQYF
DNA: TGTGCCAGCAGCTTAGCCACGGCAGGACTAGGAGAGACCCAGTACTTC

J: TRBJ1-1
V: TRBV7-2
D: .
size: .
CDR3: CASSYATHPSRAFF
DNA: TGTGCCAGCAGCTACGCCACTCATCCTTCGAGAGCTTTCTTT

J: TRBJ1-5
V: TRBV19
D: TRBD1
size: .
CDR3: CASSRGGQAGQPQHF
DNA: TGTGCCAGTAGTAGGGGTGGACAGGCGGGTCAGCCCCAGCATTTT

J: TRBJ2-3
V: TRBV9
D: TRBD2
size: .
CDR3: CASSDSTGTTTQYF
DNA: TGTGCCAGCAGCGACAGCACCGGGACTACAACGCAGTATTTT

J: TRBJ2-1
V: TRBV2
D: TRBD2
size: .
CDR3: CASSRTRLRDEQFF
DNA: TGTGCCAGCAGTCGGACTAGACTTCGCGATGAGCAGTTCTTC

J: TRBJ2-7
V: TRBV7-6
D: TRBD1
size: .
CDR3: CASSFSDRGPTYEQYF
DNA: TGTGCCAGCAGCTTCTCGGACAGGGGCCCAACCTACGAGCAGTACTTC

J: TRBJ2-6
V: TRBV15
D: .
size: .
CDR3: CATSRANSGANVLTF
DNA: TGTGCCACCAGCAGAGCCAACTCTGGGGCCAACGTCCTGACTTTC

J: TRBJ1-5
V: TRBV5-6
D: .
size: .
CDR3: CASSFRDNQPQHF
DNA: TGTGCCAGCAGCTTCAGGGACAATCAGCCCCAGCATTTT

J: TRBJ1-2
V: TRBV28
D: TRBD1
size: .
CDR3: CASSLATGDYGYTF
DNA: TGTGCCAGCAGTTTAGCAACAGGGGACTATGGCTACACCTTC

J: TRBJ1-4
V: TRBV2
D: TRBD1
size: .
CDR3: CAGGGPGTGHEKLFF
DNA: TGTGCCGGGGGGGGACCCGGGACAGGGCATGAAAAACTGTTTTTT

J: TRBJ2-7
V: TRBV28
D: .
size: .
CDR3: CASRPKEGNSWGIYEQYF
DNA: TGTGCCAGCAGGCCGAAGGAGGGGAATTCCTGGGGGATCTACGAGCAGTACTTC

J: TRBJ2-7
V: TRBV10-3
D: .
size: once
CDR3: CAISDIGLSYEQYF
DNA: TGTGCCATCAGTGACATTGGGCTCTCCTACGAGCAGTACTTC

J: TRBJ2-3
V: TRBV5-4
D: .
size: once
CDR3: CASSLEQGGDTQYF
DNA: TGTGCCAGCAGCTTGGAACAGGGAGGGGATACGCAGTATTTT

J: TRBJ2-3
V: TRBV7-2
D: .
size: .
CDR3: CASSLFGGSEDTQYF
DNA: TGTGCCAGCAGCTTATTTGGAGGGAGTGAGGATACGCAGTATTTT

J: TRBJ1-1
V: TRBV10-3
D: .
size: .
CDR3: CAIREGGTEAFF
DNA: TGTGCCATCAGGGAGGGAGGCACTGAAGCTTTCTTT

J: TRBJ1-3
V: TRBV4-2
D: .
size: .
CDR3: CASSQKPVTADSGNTIYF
DNA: TGTGCCAGCAGCCAGAAGCCGGTGACAGCTGACTCTGGAAACACCATATATTTT

J: TRBJ2-1
V: TRBV5-1
D: TRBD2
size: once
CDR3: CASSLNPVAGGYNEQFF
DNA: TGCGCCAGCAGCTTGAATCCGGTAGCGGGGGGTTACAATGAGCAGTTCTTC

J: TRBJ2-3
V: TRBV7-2
D: .
size: .
CDR3: CASSFGVSTDTQYF
DNA: TGTGCCAGCAGCTTCGGTGTCAGCACAGATACGCAGTATTTT